This T cell receptor beta chain was profiled in a study of T cells in Graves' hyperthyroidism and ophthalmopathy. V trimming: 8 bases; J trimming: 0 bases; junction bases outside the gene matches: 16. Germline V gene sequence: CDR1 LNHDA, CDR2 SQIVND (reference sequence). The CDR3 consists of 18 residues. Points from the study as a whole: Most thyroid clonotypes with frequency above 0.001 were detected in blood.

Uncontrolled infections, other autoimmune diseases, pregnancy or lactation led to exclusion of patients. Notes on this clonotype: Its antigen is currently unknown.

It was RNA transcripts that yielded the amplified TCR beta CDR3 regions. The HTBI set primed first-round TCR CDR3 RT-PCR. TCRdb used MiXCR to reprocess the multiplex PCR reads, holding one entry per CDR3 protein. The data contain over 700,000 distinct CDR3 sequences, around a sixth of them singletons. This TCR was recovered from a woman aged 45-65 years with Graves' hyperthyroidism that later progressed to Graves' ophthalmopathy. Sequenced input: blood. The rearrangement uses TRBV19 and TRBJ1-5; 7 positions match TRBD1. In nucleotides, the CDR3 is TGTGCCAGTCCCCCGGGACAGCCAATCTTTCATAGCAATCAGCCCCAGCATTTT. Amino acid sequence: CASPPGQPIFHSNQPQHF.